This T cell receptor (delta chain) is drawn from a study of gamma-delta chains in newborns, infants, children. Whole-study context: Innate gammadelta T cells reportedly expand polyclonally right after birth, driven by microbial exposure, per the title.

This CDR3 comprises 19 residues. Germline V gene data show CDR1 as GEAIGNYY and CDR2 as EKD. TCRdb re-called the reads with CATT. The data hold 4,500 or so delta-chain clones, with approximately 3% observed a single time. A word on this clone: It differs at one base from a far larger clone, so likely a read error. In the same sample, other DNA sequences code for this CDR3.

This TCR was recovered from a child who was a newborn, infant or young child, either healthy, febrile or measles-vaccinated (not recorded which). The chain recombines TRDV2 with TRDJ3, with 13 bases lining up with TRDD3. Specimen: blood. The CDR3 DNA follows: TGTGCCCGTGACAAGTACTGGGGGATACGCTCCTGGGACACCCGACAGATGTTTTTC. Amino acid sequence: CARDKYWGIRSWDTRQMFF.